A selection of T cell receptor beta chains follows, all from one sample in a study of CD8+ T cells in alopecia areata. The repertoire was sequenced with immunoSEQ multiplex PCR; TCRdb's copy has only in-frame clones and lacks some. Here the sample spans roughly 180,000 clones, 45% to 75% being singletons. The sample in question was CD4+ T cells sorted from blood, obtained at week 4, from a patient treated with tofacitinib. The receptors were gathered from a human donor with alopecia areata. Both conserved end residues are part of each CDR3. D genes are given only for firm matches. Some rows mark clone size as missing; the rest say once, few, many or name a class of expanded clone.

v_gene: TRBV29-1
len: 12
d_gene: TRBD1
j_gene: TRBJ2-5
abundance: .
CDR3nt: TGCAGCGTGGAGGACAGGGTAGAGACCCAGTACTTC
CDR3aa: CSVEDRVETQYF

v_gene: TRBV30
len: 15
d_gene: TRBD2
j_gene: TRBJ2-5
abundance: .
CDR3nt: TGTGCCTGGAGTGTACAGAGCGGGGGGTTGGAGACCCAGTACTTC
CDR3aa: CAWSVQSGGLETQYF

v_gene: TRBV5-1
len: 14
d_gene: TRBD1
j_gene: TRBJ2-7
abundance: .
CDR3nt: TGCGCCAGCAGCAGGGACAGGGAAGTCTACGAGCAGTACTTC
CDR3aa: CASSRDREVYEQYF

v_gene: TRBV30
len: 16
d_gene: .
j_gene: TRBJ2-7
abundance: .
CDR3nt: TGTGCCTGGAGTGTACCGCCGGCGTACGGGTCCTACGAGCAGTACTTC
CDR3aa: CAWSVPPAYGSYEQYF

v_gene: TRBV28
len: 13
d_gene: .
j_gene: TRBJ2-4
abundance: .
CDR3nt: TGTGCCAGCAGTCGGGTTCCTAAAAACATTCAGTACTTC
CDR3aa: CASSRVPKNIQYF

v_gene: TRBV15
len: 14
d_gene: .
j_gene: TRBJ2-5
abundance: .
CDR3nt: TGTGCCACCAGCAGAGCACACCTACAAGAGACCCAGTACTTC
CDR3aa: CATSRAHLQETQYF

v_gene: TRBV20-1
len: 11
d_gene: TRBD2
j_gene: TRBJ2-7
abundance: .
CDR3nt: TGCAGTGTTGTAAGGGGAGGGGAGCAGTACTTC
CDR3aa: CSVVRGGEQYF

v_gene: TRBV2
len: 12
d_gene: TRBD1
j_gene: TRBJ1-6
abundance: .
CDR3nt: TGTGCCAGCGGACAGGGAAGGGCACCCCTCCACTTT
CDR3aa: CASGQGRAPLHF

v_gene: TRBV27
len: 14
d_gene: .
j_gene: TRBJ1-1
abundance: .
CDR3nt: TGTGCCAGCAGGGGCCCCCGATGGAACACTGAAGCTTTCTTT
CDR3aa: CASRGPRWNTEAFF

v_gene: TRBV28
len: 15
d_gene: .
j_gene: TRBJ2-5
abundance: .
CDR3nt: TGTGCCAGCAGTTTCCATACCTGGGGTCAAGAGACCCAGTACTTC
CDR3aa: CASSFHTWGQETQYF

v_gene: TRBV25-1
len: 16
d_gene: .
j_gene: TRBJ1-5
abundance: few
CDR3nt: TGTGCCAGCAGTGAGTCCCGGTCCGATAGCAATCAGCCCCAGCATTTT
CDR3aa: CASSESRSDSNQPQHF

v_gene: TRBV28
len: 12
d_gene: .
j_gene: TRBJ2-7
abundance: .
CDR3nt: TGTGCCAGCAGTTTGGGTAGTTACGAGCAGTACTTC
CDR3aa: CASSLGSYEQYF

v_gene: TRBV20-1
len: 11
d_gene: .
j_gene: TRBJ2-7
abundance: .
CDR3nt: TGCAGTGCTAGTTTAGCGTACGAGCAGTACTTC
CDR3aa: CSASLAYEQYF

v_gene: TRBV28
len: 11
d_gene: .
j_gene: TRBJ2-7
abundance: .
CDR3nt: TGTGCCAGCACCGGGACTTACGAGCAGTACTTC
CDR3aa: CASTGTYEQYF

v_gene: TRBV29-1
len: 13
d_gene: TRBD1
j_gene: TRBJ2-5
abundance: .
CDR3nt: TGCAGCGCCGGTACAGGGGGGCGGGAGACCCAGTACTTC
CDR3aa: CSAGTGGRETQYF

v_gene: TRBV11-2
len: 14
d_gene: .
j_gene: TRBJ2-3
abundance: .
CDR3nt: TGTGCCAGCAGTCTCACGGACTCCACAGATACGCAGTATTTT
CDR3aa: CASSLTDSTDTQYF